These T cell receptor beta chains were read from a single sample in a study of vaccination effects on CD4 cells after COVID-19. Only in-frame clones appear in the TCRdb table, and some are missing; sequencing was by immunoSEQ multiplex PCR. The data contain 40,000 to 45,000 clones, roughly 82% of them singletons. No antigens are known for them. The sample consisted of CD4+ T cells from PBMCs cultured with HCoV-NL63 spike peptides, taken before COVID-19 vaccination. Source of these receptors: a human donor who received a COVID-19 vaccine. The CDR3 runs from the conserved cysteine through the conserved F or W. A D gene is named only where the DNA matches it firmly. Some rows mark clone size as missing; the rest say once, few, many or name a class of expanded clone.

D: .
length: 15
V: TRBV5-1
size: .
J: TRBJ1-1
DNA: TGCGCCAGCATAAGGGGGGCCGCCGGTGACACTGAAGCTTTCTTT
CDR3: CASIRGAAGDTEAFF

D: .
length: 13
V: TRBV7-9
size: .
J: TRBJ2-2
DNA: TGTGCCAGCAGCTTAGAGTTGGGCGGGGAGCTGTTTTTT
CDR3: CASSLELGGELFF

D: .
length: 13
V: TRBV7-2
size: .
J: TRBJ1-2
DNA: TGTGCCAGCAGCTTAACAGGGAATAGTGGCTACACCTTC
CDR3: CASSLTGNSGYTF

D: .
length: 14
V: TRBV6-5
size: .
J: TRBJ1-1
DNA: TGTGCCAGCAACCAACAAAGGGGGAGGACTGAAGCTTTCTTT
CDR3: CASNQQRGRTEAFF

D: TRBD1
length: 13
V: TRBV29-1
size: few
J: TRBJ2-1
DNA: TGCAGCGCTGAGGGACAGGGGGCGAATGAGCAGTTCTTC
CDR3: CSAEGQGANEQFF

D: .
length: 16
V: TRBV4-3
size: .
J: TRBJ2-6
DNA: TGCGCCAGCAGCCAAGAGTTGGCTTCTGGGGCCAACGTCCTGACTTTC
CDR3: CASSQELASGANVLTF

D: .
length: 9
V: TRBV20-1
size: .
J: TRBJ1-2
DNA: TGCCGCGCTGGAGATGGCTACACCTTC
CDR3: CRAGDGYTF

D: TRBD1
length: 14
V: TRBV5-4
size: few
J: TRBJ1-2
DNA: TGTGCCAGCAGCCCGACAGGGCAGGTCTATGGCTACACCTTC
CDR3: CASSPTGQVYGYTF

D: TRBD1
length: 14
V: TRBV6-5
size: .
J: TRBJ1-2
DNA: TGTGCCAGCAGCGGACAGGGGGCCCCTTGGGGCTACACCTTC
CDR3: CASSGQGAPWGYTF

D: TRBD2
length: 18
V: TRBV5-8
size: .
J: TRBJ2-5
DNA: TGTGCCAGCAGCTTTAGCAGACTAGCGGGGAGCCGACAAGAGACCCAGTACTTC
CDR3: CASSFSRLAGSRQETQYF

D: .
length: 15
V: TRBV24-1
size: .
J: TRBJ2-3
DNA: TGTGCCACCAGCATGAATCAAGCAGGTACAGATACGCAGTATTTT
CDR3: CATSMNQAGTDTQYF

D: .
length: 17
V: TRBV5-1
size: .
J: TRBJ2-3
DNA: TGCGCCAGCAGCTTGTCCGTGACATCCACTAGCACAGATACGCAGTATTTT
CDR3: CASSLSVTSTSTDTQYF

D: TRBD1
length: 15
V: TRBV5-1
size: .
J: TRBJ1-2
DNA: TGCGCCAGCAGCTTGGGAGGACAGGGGCTCTATGGCTACACCTTC
CDR3: CASSLGGQGLYGYTF

D: TRBD1
length: 15
V: TRBV7-9
size: once
J: TRBJ1-5
DNA: TGTGCCAGCAGCTTAGCTGCAGGGGGGGATCAGCCCCAGCATTTT
CDR3: CASSLAAGGDQPQHF

D: .
length: 17
V: TRBV27
size: .
J: TRBJ2-3
DNA: TGTGCCAGCAGTTTATATTATTCGTGGATGAAGGCAGATACGCAGTATTTT
CDR3: CASSLYYSWMKADTQYF

D: .
length: 16
V: TRBV5-1
size: .
J: TRBJ1-3
DNA: TGCGCCAGCAGCTTGGGTGCCAGCTTCTCTGGAAACACCATATATTTT
CDR3: CASSLGASFSGNTIYF

D: .
length: 15
V: TRBV19
size: .
J: TRBJ2-1
DNA: TGTGCCAGTAGTTCCGGGACAAAAGACTACAATGAGCAGTTCTTC
CDR3: CASSSGTKDYNEQFF

D: .
length: 12
V: TRBV3-1/TRBV3-2
size: few
J: TRBJ1-5
DNA: TGTGCCAGCAGCATCCTCAATCAGCCCCAGCATTTT
CDR3: CASSILNQPQHF

D: .
length: 13
V: TRBV11-2
size: few
J: TRBJ2-2
DNA: TGTGCCAGCAGCTTAAATGGGGCCGGGGAGCTGTTTTTT
CDR3: CASSLNGAGELFF

D: TRBD1
length: 16
V: TRBV7-2
size: .
J: TRBJ1-5
DNA: TGTGCCAGCAGCTTAGGTGGGACAGCCACAAATCAGCCCCAGCATTTT
CDR3: CASSLGGTATNQPQHF

D: .
length: 11
V: TRBV12-3/TRBV12-4
size: .
J: TRBJ1-2
DNA: TGTGCCAGCAGCCGGAACTATGGCTACACCTTC
CDR3: CASSRNYGYTF

D: TRBD1
length: 16
V: TRBV24-1
size: few
J: TRBJ2-2
DNA: TGTGCCACCAGTGACCCCGGGACAGGGGATAACGGGGAGCTGTTTTTT
CDR3: CATSDPGTGDNGELFF

D: .
length: 13
V: TRBV5-1
size: .
J: TRBJ1-1
DNA: TGCGCCAGCACAAAGACGGAGAACACTGAAGCTTTCTTT
CDR3: CASTKTENTEAFF

D: .
length: 15
V: TRBV6-5
size: .
J: TRBJ1-5
DNA: TGTGCCAGCAGAGAGTTTCAGGTTAGCGCGGGGCCCCAGCATTTT
CDR3: CASREFQVSAGPQHF

D: .
length: 14
V: TRBV5-4
size: few
J: TRBJ2-5
DNA: TGTGCCAGCAGCCCACCAGGGTCCCCGGAGACCCAGTACTTC
CDR3: CASSPPGSPETQYF

D: .
length: 11
V: TRBV19
size: once
J: TRBJ2-1
DNA: TGTGCCAGTAACGTACAGGGATACCAGTTCTTC
CDR3: CASNVQGYQFF

D: .
length: 11
V: TRBV6-4
size: .
J: TRBJ2-3
DNA: TGTGCCTCCACGTACCCGGATACGCAGTATTTT
CDR3: CASTYPDTQYF

D: .
length: 12
V: TRBV6-4
size: once
J: TRBJ1-2
DNA: TGTGCCAGCAGTGACACCGGGACCGGCTACACCTTC
CDR3: CASSDTGTGYTF

D: .
length: 14
V: TRBV11-2
size: .
J: TRBJ2-3
DNA: TGTGCCAGCAGGTTGGACCGGCCCTCCGATACGCAGTATTTT
CDR3: CASRLDRPSDTQYF

D: .
length: 14
V: TRBV2
size: .
J: TRBJ1-4
DNA: TGTGCCAGCAGACTCACAGGGACTAATGAAAAACTGTTTTTT
CDR3: CASRLTGTNEKLFF

D: .
length: 15
V: TRBV5-6
size: .
J: TRBJ2-1
DNA: TGTGCCAGCAGCACCGGGATAGCCTCCTACAATGAGCAGTTCTTC
CDR3: CASSTGIASYNEQFF

D: TRBD1
length: 17
V: TRBV5-1
size: .
J: TRBJ1-6
DNA: TGCGCCAGCAGCTTGGTGGTTACAGGGGCCCCTAATTCACCCCTCCACTTT
CDR3: CASSLVVTGAPNSPLHF

D: TRBD1
length: 15
V: TRBV28
size: .
J: TRBJ1-2
DNA: TGTGCCAGCAGTGTCCAGACAGGGAACAACTATGGCTACACCTTC
CDR3: CASSVQTGNNYGYTF

D: .
length: 16
V: TRBV5-6
size: .
J: TRBJ1-2
DNA: TGTGCCAGCAGCTTTGGCCTGTGGAGTGAGGGCTATGGCTACACCTTC
CDR3: CASSFGLWSEGYGYTF

D: .
length: 16
V: TRBV7-8
size: few
J: TRBJ2-2
DNA: TGTGCCAGCAGCTCTACCGCAGGGAGGTTTGCCGGGGAGCTGTTTTTT
CDR3: CASSSTAGRFAGELFF

D: TRBD1
length: 16
V: TRBV6-2/TRBV6-3
size: .
J: TRBJ1-1
DNA: TGTGCCAGCAGCAGAGGACAGGGGGCGCGCTACACTGAAGCTTTCTTT
CDR3: CASSRGQGARYTEAFF

D: .
length: 15
V: TRBV16
size: once
J: TRBJ2-2
DNA: TGTGCCAGCAGCTTGACAAGGGGTATGACCGGGGAGCTGTTTTTT
CDR3: CASSLTRGMTGELFF

D: .
length: 15
V: TRBV2
size: .
J: TRBJ1-6
DNA: TGTGCCAGCAGTGAAGCAGGGTACGATAATTCACCCCTCCACTTT
CDR3: CASSEAGYDNSPLHF

D: .
length: 16
V: TRBV11-3
size: .
J: TRBJ2-2
DNA: TGTGCCAGCAGCTTAGTCGCACAGGTGAACACCGGGGAGCTGTTTTTT
CDR3: CASSLVAQVNTGELFF

D: .
length: 15
V: TRBV18
size: .
J: TRBJ2-3
DNA: TGTGCCAGCTCACCATTAGGTTCTAGCACAGATACGCAGTATTTT
CDR3: CASSPLGSSTDTQYF

D: .
length: 13
V: TRBV9
size: .
J: TRBJ1-1
DNA: TGTGCCAGCAGCGTAGTAATCGGGGGAGAAGCTTTCTTT
CDR3: CASSVVIGGEAFF

D: .
length: 14
V: TRBV2
size: .
J: TRBJ2-3
DNA: TGTGCCAGTGACCTAGGGGGGGGCACAGATACGCAGTATTTT
CDR3: CASDLGGGTDTQYF

D: .
length: 13
V: TRBV19
size: few
J: TRBJ1-5
DNA: TGTGCCAGTAGTATATACTCGGCTCGGTCCCAGCATTTT
CDR3: CASSIYSARSQHF

D: .
length: 16
V: TRBV29-1
size: .
J: TRBJ1-1
DNA: TGCAGCGTTGAAGATCGAAAACAGGGTCTGGGCACTGAAGCTTTCTTT
CDR3: CSVEDRKQGLGTEAFF

D: .
length: 15
V: TRBV9
size: once
J: TRBJ2-3
DNA: TGTGCCAGCGCCAGAACGATAGACAGCACAGATACGCAGTATTTT
CDR3: CASARTIDSTDTQYF

D: .
length: 13
V: TRBV29-1
size: .
J: TRBJ2-5
DNA: TGCAGCCCTCAAAAGGCGGCGGGTGAGACCCAGTACTTC
CDR3: CSPQKAAGETQYF

D: .
length: 15
V: TRBV11-1
size: .
J: TRBJ2-3
DNA: TGTGCCAGCAGCTTAGTCTCCAGAATCACAGATACGCAGTATTTT
CDR3: CASSLVSRITDTQYF

D: .
length: 16
V: TRBV5-8
size: .
J: TRBJ1-5
DNA: TGTGCCAGCAGCAGGGCCGACAGGTACGGCAATCAGCCCCAGCATTTT
CDR3: CASSRADRYGNQPQHF

D: TRBD2
length: 16
V: TRBV7-3
size: .
J: TRBJ2-2
DNA: TGTGCCAGCCAACTAGCGGGGGGGCCTGGCACCGGGGAGCTGTTTTTT
CDR3: CASQLAGGPGTGELFF